The clone carrying this T cell receptor beta chain turned up a few times. It was healthy bone marrow donors who served as donors. Primers: 60 Vbeta forward and 13 Jbeta reverse. This table comes from immunoSEQ multiplex PCR, and its TCRdb copy is limited to in-frame clones, with some not included. The data hold some 200,000 clones, with around three quarters observed a single time. The sample belongs to a study of cytomegalovirus exposure and HLA in healthy donors. Study at large: Earlier, almost 120 million unique TCR beta sequences were recovered from roughly 180 million T cells by an analysis.

V lost 6 bases, J lost 0 bases, and 24 bases lay in between. Germline V gives CDR1 MDHEN, CDR2 SYDVKM. The CDR3 loop spans 19 amino acids. The material sequenced was PBMCs. The chain employs TRBV28 and TRBJ1-5; D unresolved. This clonotype originated in a woman in her forties or fifties in good health and CMV-seronegative. Written as DNA, the CDR3 is TGTGCCAGCAGCCCTGGGAGAACAGCCTCGACCTATAGCAATCAGCCCCAGCATTTT. The encoded protein is CASSPGRTASTYSNQPQHF. Complete variable domain (other parts from reference TRBV28 and TRBJ1-5): DVKVTQSSRYLVKRTGEKVFLECVQDMDHENMFWYRQDPGLGLRLIYFSYDVKMKEKGDIPEGYSVSREKKERFSLILESASTNQTSMYLCASSPGRTASTYSNQPQHFGDGTRLSIL.